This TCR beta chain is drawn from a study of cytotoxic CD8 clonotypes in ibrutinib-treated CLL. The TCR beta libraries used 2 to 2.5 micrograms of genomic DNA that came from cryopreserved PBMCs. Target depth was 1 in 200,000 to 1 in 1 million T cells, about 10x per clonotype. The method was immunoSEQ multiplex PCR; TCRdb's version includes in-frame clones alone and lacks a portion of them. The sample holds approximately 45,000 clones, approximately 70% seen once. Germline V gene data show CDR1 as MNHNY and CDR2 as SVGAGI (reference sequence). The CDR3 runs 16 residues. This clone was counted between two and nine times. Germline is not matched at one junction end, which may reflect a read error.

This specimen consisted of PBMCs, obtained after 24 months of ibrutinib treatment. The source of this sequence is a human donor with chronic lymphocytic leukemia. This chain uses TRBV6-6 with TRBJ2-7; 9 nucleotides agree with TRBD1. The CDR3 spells CASSYGGQGASHEQYF. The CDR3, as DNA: TGTGCCAGCAGTTACGGGGGACAGGGAGCCTCCCACGAGCAGTACTTC.